Shown below are 20 T cell receptor beta chains from a single sample sequenced in a study of identical twins. One entry per CDR3 protein results from TCRdb running MiXCR on the 5' RACE reads. The sample yields approximately 620,000 distinct CDR3 sequences, 8.5% to 9% seen once. The data were also submitted as part of a second study, on yellow fever vaccine responses in identical twins.

The sample comprised PBMCs. The source of these receptors is a woman aged 18 to 35 in good health.

This clonotype was recorded a few times. The chain combines TRBV20-1 with TRBJ2-6, with no clear D. Trimming cost V 2 bases and J 0 bases, with 11 bases left between them. CDR3 length: 16 amino acids. Per germline, CDR1 DFQATT and CDR2 SNEGSKA (reference sequence). CDR3 residues: CSARRIVSSGANVLTF. The DNA for the CDR3 is TGCAGTGCTAGACGGATTGTCTCCTCTGGGGCCAACGTCCTGACTTTC.

This sequence joins TRBV2 and TRBJ2-3; TRBD1 is a possible D gene (6 bases). The CDR3 runs 10 residues. The germline V gene has CDR1 SNHLY and CDR2 FYNNEI. The V end lost 7 bases, the J end lost 8 bases, and 7 bases lay between the germline ends. The CDR3 region has the DNA TGTGCCAGCATGGGGGCTACGCAGTATTTT. It is translated as CASMGATQYF.

CDR3 residues: CASSFVGAEQYF. The DNA for the CDR3 is TGTGCCAGCAGTTTCGTGGGTGCCGAGCAGTACTTC. The chain uses TRBV27 and TRBJ2-7; no clear D gene. Looked up from germline, CDR1 is MNHEY and CDR2 is SMNVEV (reference sequence). The germline V and J ends were trimmed by 3 bases and 6 bases, with 9 bases remaining between them. The CDR3 consists of 12 residues.

This clonotype appeared many times. The DNA for the CDR3 is TGCAGTGCTAGAGAGCGGCCAGGGACCTCCTACGAGCAGTACTTC. Translation gives CSARERPGTSYEQYF. The chain has TRBV20-1 and TRBJ2-7, with D perhaps being TRBD1 or TRBD2 (5 bases each). The germline V and J ends were trimmed by 0 bases and 0 bases, with 12 bases remaining between them. The germline V gene has CDR1 DFQATT and CDR2 SNEGSKA (reference sequence). There are 15 residues in the CDR3.

In this sample, this clonotype turned up a few times. CDR3 in amino acids: CSAPDRVGIQYF. CDR3 in DNA: TGCAGTGCCCCAGACAGGGTCGGCATTCAGTACTTC. The rearrangement joins TRBV20-1 to TRBJ2-4; 7 nucleotides line up with TRBD1. Germline V CDR1 and CDR2: DFQATT, SNEGSKA (reference sequence). The trim removed 6 bases at V and 9 bases at J, leaving 8 bases unmatched. The CDR3 totals 12 residues.

Ten or more counts support this clonotype. The genes are TRBV12-3 or TRBV12-4 and TRBJ2-1; the match to TRBD1 covers 8 bases. This CDR3 is built from 14 residues. Germline trimming cut 1 base from V and 9 bases from J; bases unmatched to any gene: 5. For the CDR3, the DNA is TGTGCCAGCAGTTTAGGGACAGGGCCTGGTGAGCAGTTCTTC. Translating gives CASSLGTGPGEQFF.

This clonotype occurred a few times. The gene calls are TRBV28 and TRBJ1-2; 7 nucleotides align to TRBD1. Germline values: CDR1 MDHEN, CDR2 SYDVKM. This CDR3 is built from 18 residues. V shed 1 base and J 3 bases; nucleotides not matched to a gene: 14. The CDR3 DNA is TGTGCCAGCAGTTTATACGGGGTTGAGGGGGCGGGTGACTATGGCTACACCTTC. Protein product: CASSLYGVEGAGDYGYTF.

This chain links TRBV6-5 with TRBJ2-5; D is unresolved. The CDR3 length is 14 residues. Germline V gene sequence: CDR1 MNHEY, CDR2 SVGAGI. V was pared by 0 bases and J by 4 bases, with 9 bases between. The CDR3 here is CASSYSLGSETQYF. The CDR3 DNA reads TGTGCCAGCAGTTACTCCCTAGGGTCAGAGACCCAGTACTTC.

The chain is built from TRBV28 and TRBJ2-1; either TRBD1 or TRBD2 may fit D (7 bases each). CDR3 length: 14 residues. V dropped 6 bases and J dropped 7 bases, with 16 bases sitting between them. Germline CDR1 MDHEN, CDR2 SYDVKM. The CDR3 loop reads CASSPGGGKNEQFF. The CDR3 DNA sequence: TGTGCCAGCAGCCCAGGGGGGGGAAAAAATGAGCAGTTCTTC.

This clonotype has a count of ten or more. V usage is TRBV6-1 and J usage is TRBJ2-2; 10 positions agree with TRBD2. Germline V lookup: CDR1 MNHNS, CDR2 SASEGT. The CDR3 covers 14 residues. V trimming: 2 bases; J trimming: 8 bases; junction bases outside the gene matches: 2. CDR3: CASSELAGAGELFF. The CDR3 DNA is TGTGCCAGCAGTGAACTAGCGGGAGCAGGGGAGCTGTTTTTT.

This clonotype has just a few counts. The V and J genes are TRBV6-5 and TRBJ2-5; 7 bases map to TRBD1. Unmatched junction bases numbered 5, after V lost 2 bases and J lost 5 bases. Per germline, CDR1 MNHEY and CDR2 SVGAGI. This CDR3 region has 14 residues. The CDR3 DNA sequence: TGTGCCAGCAGTTACCTTACAGGGGAGGAGACCCAGTACTTC. This gives the protein CASSYLTGEETQYF.

The CDR3 sequence is CASSLTGQGINEQFF. The DNA of the CDR3 is TGTGCCAGCAGTTTGACGGGACAGGGGATCAATGAGCAGTTCTTC. The J gene is TRBJ2-1, the V gene TRBV28, with 10 bases lining up with TRBD1. Germline lookup yields CDR1 MDHEN and CDR2 SYDVKM. The V segment lost 3 bases and the J segment 6 bases; nucleotides outside the gene matches: 5. The CDR3 is 15 residues long.

This clonotype has a handful of counts. This sequence joins TRBV2 and TRBJ2-1; TRBD2 agrees at 10 bases. Trimming removed 8 bases from V and 8 bases from J; junction bases left unmatched: 12. The length of the CDR3 is 15 residues. Germline loops: CDR1 SNHLY, CDR2 FYNNEI. The DNA for the CDR3 is TGTGCCAGCGGGGAGGGAGCGGGGGGGGTCGATGAGCAGTTCTTC. This gives the protein CASGEGAGGVDEQFF.

This clonotype appeared a few times. The rearrangement uses TRBV29-1 and TRBJ2-4; D is ambiguous. Looked up from germline, CDR1 is SQVTM and CDR2 is ANQGSEA. Trimming shortened V by 0 bases and J by 6 bases, and 0 bases separated the two germline ends. CDR3 length equals 10 residues. The CDR3 reads CSVEENIQYF. CDR3 nucleotides: TGCAGCGTTGAAGAAAACATTCAGTACTTC.

The CDR3 coding sequence is TGTGCCAGCAGCCTCCCCCGACAGGCGAACACCGGGGAGCTGTTTTTT. This encodes CASSLPRQANTGELFF. The rearrangement links TRBV7-9 to TRBJ2-2; a weak D match, TRBD1 (6 bases). The V gene lost 5 bases and the J gene lost 0 bases, with 13 bases spanning the gap. Germline V gene sequence: CDR1 SEHNR, CDR2 FQNEAQ (reference sequence). This CDR3 has 16 residues.

This clonotype has only a few counts. This chain joins TRBV14 and TRBJ2-1; D is possibly TRBD2 (5 bases). Trimming removed 2 bases from V and 8 bases from J, with 16 bases in between. This CDR3 has 15 amino acids. The V gene's germline CDR1 is SGHDN and CDR2 FVKESK. The CDR3 bases are TGTGCCAGCAGCCAACTTCGGAGGCCTCCGGATGAGCAGTTCTTC. This gives the protein CASSQLRRPPDEQFF.

This clonotype has at least ten counts. The J gene is TRBJ2-1, the V gene TRBV6-5, with a tentative D call TRBD2 (5 bases). The germline V gene has CDR1 MNHEY and CDR2 SVGAGI. The V and J ends lost 2 bases and 9 bases respectively, with 17 bases between them. The CDR3 spans 15 residues. The CDR3 DNA reads as TGTGCCAGCAGTTACGGAGCGGAAGTGCTCCCTGAGCAGTTCTTC. It codes for CASSYGAEVLPEQFF.

Many counts were recorded for this clonotype. V gene TRBV10-2 combines with J gene TRBJ1-2, with 9 bases that match TRBD1. V trimming: 5 bases; J trimming: 7 bases; junction bases outside the gene matches: 5. This CDR3 comprises 13 residues. CDR1 and CDR2 (germline): WSHSY, SAAADI. The CDR3 DNA reads as TGCGCCAGCAGTTTCCGGGACAGGGCTGGCTACACCTTC. Amino acids: CASSFRDRAGYTF.

This clonotype was counted only a few times. This chain connects TRBV29-1 to TRBJ2-2; TRBD1 might be the D (6 bases). The V end lost 1 base, the J end lost 4 bases, and 7 bases lay between the germline ends. Germline V lookup: CDR1 SQVTM, CDR2 ANQGSEA. The CDR3 sequence is 13 residues long. The CDR3 is CSVEGGLTGELFF. CDR3 nucleotides: TGCAGCGTTGAAGGGGGGCTCACCGGGGAGCTGTTTTTT.

The chain links TRBV20-1 to TRBJ1-5; TRBD1 matches at 9 bases. CDR3 length: 14 residues. V was clipped by 1 base and J by 5 bases; unmatched bases: 3. The germline V gene encodes CDR1 DFQATT and CDR2 SNEGSKA (reference sequence). CDR3 sequence reads: CSARGGTGYQPQHF. The CDR3 DNA follows: TGCAGTGCTAGAGGCGGGACAGGGTATCAGCCCCAGCATTTT.